Presented here are 24 T cell receptor beta chains from one specimen sequenced in a study of T-cell reconstitution after alpha-beta-depleted transplantation in children. Unique molecular identifiers were incorporated during preparation of the TCRbeta library. TCRdb processed the PCR reads anew with MiXCR; each CDR3 protein has one entry. The sample records over 150,000 distinct CDR3 sequences, approximately 10% being singletons. The sequencing used PBMCs, collected before TCRalphabeta/CD19-depleted stem cell transplant. These receptors all come from a boy between 2 and 15 years old with acute myeloid leukemia, due to receive a stem cell transplant.

In its sample, this clonotype was seen many times. J is TRBJ2-2 and V is TRBV29-1; the D gene is possibly TRBD1 (6 bases). Trimming stripped 5 bases from V and 7 bases from J, with 14 bases between. The CDR3 runs to 13 residues. CDR1 and CDR2 (germline): SQVTM, ANQGSEA. DNA for the CDR3: TGCAGCGTTAGGACAGCCAAAAGCGGGGAGCTGTTTTTT. Its protein product is CSVRTAKSGELFF.

This clonotype was counted many times. V usage is TRBV3-1 and J usage is TRBJ2-3; D might be TRBD2 (6 bases). The V end lost 1 base, the J end lost 0 bases, and 11 bases lay between the germline ends. This CDR3 is 16 amino acids long. The germline V gene encodes CDR1 LGHDT and CDR2 YNNKEL (reference sequence). The CDR3 sequence is CASSQAAGKSTDTQYF. CDR3 in DNA: TGTGCCAGCAGCCAAGCGGCGGGGAAAAGCACAGATACGCAGTATTTT.

This clonotype was counted at least ten times. The DNA of the CDR3 is TGCGCCAGCAGCTCTGGACAGGGGAGCCACGAGCAGTACGTC. Its translation: CASSSGQGSHEQYV. This chain connects TRBV5-1 to TRBJ2-7; 9 positions match TRBD1. Trimming cost V 3 bases and J 5 bases; bases outside gene matches: 6. The CDR3 totals 14 residues. Germline CDR1 is SGHRS and CDR2 is YFSETQ.

This clonotype was detected many times. V usage is TRBV4-2 and J usage is TRBJ2-3; 7 bases are a match to TRBD1. This CDR3 is built from 15 residues. Germline-derived CDR1 and CDR2 are LGHNA and YNFKEQ. V lost 7 bases and J lost 0; bases outside the gene matches: 7. The DNA for the CDR3 is TGTGCCAGCACCACCCGGGACAGAAGCACAGATACGCAGTATTTT. Amino acid sequence: CASTTRDRSTDTQYF.

The chain is built from TRBV7-8 and TRBJ2-1; D possibly uses TRBD1 or TRBD2 (7 bases each). CDR3 length: 15 amino acids. V was cut by 8 bases and J by 5 bases, with 19 bases left in between. The V gene's germline CDR1 is SGHVS and CDR2 FQNEAQ. DNA of the CDR3: TGTGCCAGCCGTGTCAGGGGGGGTAAAGACAATGAGCAGTTCTTC. Translation: CASRVRGGKDNEQFF.

This clonotype was seen many times. The chain joins TRBV5-6 to TRBJ2-7, with D possibly matching TRBD1 (6 bases). This CDR3 has 14 residues. Trimming stripped 4 bases from V and 3 bases from J, with 14 bases between. Germline lookup yields CDR1 SGHDT and CDR2 YYEEEE. The CDR3 is CASSQSRGLYEQYV. The CDR3 DNA sequence: TGTGCCAGCAGCCAATCCAGGGGCCTCTACGAGCAGTACGTC.

This clonotype was counted many times. The rearrangement joins TRBV5-1 to TRBJ2-3, with TRBD2 matching over 9 bases. The V gene end was trimmed by 4 bases and the J gene end by 0 bases; junction bases not matched to a gene: 3. CDR3 length equals 15 residues. CDR1 and CDR2 from the germline V gene are SGHRS and YFSETQ. The CDR3 DNA sequence: TGCGCCAGCAGCCCTAGCGGGATGAGCACAGATACGCAGTATTTT. Encoded protein: CASSPSGMSTDTQYF.

In this sample, this clonotype turned up many times. The DNA of the CDR3 is TGTGCCAGCAATGGGGGGGCAGCGGGAAATGAAAAACTGTTTTTT. Translated, it gives CASNGGAAGNEKLFF. The chain carries TRBV28 and TRBJ1-4, with a possible D match to TRBD1 (6 bases). Germline loops: CDR1 MDHEN, CDR2 SYDVKM. The CDR3 covers 15 residues. The ends were cut back, 7 bases at V and 5 bases at J, with 17 bases in the middle.

Ten or more counts support this clonotype. The rearrangement uses TRBV7-2 and TRBJ1-1; TRBD1 matches at 8 bases. Germline V gene sequence: CDR1 SGHTA, CDR2 FQGNSA. CDR3 length equals 12 residues. V lost 5 bases and J lost 11; bases outside the gene matches: 7. CDR3 loop: CASSRTGWEAFF. The DNA for the CDR3 is TGTGCCAGCAGCCGGACAGGGTGGGAGGCTTTCTTT.

This clonotype was seen repeatedly, ten times or more. The chain employs TRBV7-9 and TRBJ2-3; no clear D. V lost 5 bases, J lost 0 bases, and 12 bases lay in between. This CDR3 is 15 amino acids long. Germline V gene data show CDR1 as SEHNR and CDR2 as FQNEAQ (reference sequence). The CDR3 sequence is CASSAFPPSTDTQYF. The CDR3 DNA follows: TGTGCCAGCAGCGCCTTCCCCCCGAGCACAGATACGCAGTATTTT.

This clonotype was picked up many times. This chain joins TRBV12-3 or TRBV12-4 and TRBJ1-6, with 7 bases aligning to TRBD1. CDR3 length: 14 amino acids. Unmatched junction bases numbered 5, after V lost 6 bases and J lost 6 bases. The CDR3 here is CASRWRDSNSPLHF. The CDR3 bases are TGTGCCAGCAGATGGCGGGACAGTAATTCACCCCTCCACTTT.

Comment on this clonotype: A much larger clone differs from this one at a single base, so this may be a read error. The chain combines TRBV19 with TRBJ2-1, with TRBD1 matching 10 bases. The CDR3 runs 15 residues. Germline V gives CDR1 LNHDA, CDR2 SQIVND (reference sequence). CDR3: CASSVRQGARNEQLF. The CDR3 coding sequence is TGTGCCAGTAGTGTTCGACAGGGGGCCAGGAATGAGCAGCTCTTC.

This clonotype was seen many times. This rearrangement joins TRBV20-1 to TRBJ2-1, with D perhaps matching TRBD1 or TRBD2 (6 bases each). Looked up from germline, CDR1 is DFQATT and CDR2 is SNEGSKA (reference sequence). Trimming shortened V by 3 bases and J by 1 base, and 13 bases separated the two germline ends. The CDR3 consists of 15 residues. The CDR3 region is CSASLGGVSYNEQFF. The CDR3 nucleotides are TGCAGTGCTAGCCTCGGGGGCGTATCCTACAATGAGCAGTTCTTC.

This clonotype was counted a few times. The chain employs TRBV18 and TRBJ2-5; TRBD2 agrees at 10 bases. The CDR3 extends over 17 amino acids. CDR1 and CDR2 from the germline V gene are KGHSH and LQKENI. V trimming: 3 bases; J trimming: 4 bases; junction bases outside the gene matches: 11. CDR3 in DNA: TGTGCCAGCTCACCGATCTCCGGGACTAGCGATCCAGAGACCCAGTACTTC. Its protein product is CASSPISGTSDPETQYF. Full variable domain (outside the CDR3, taken from reference TRBV18 and TRBJ2-5): NAGVMQNPRHLVRRRGQEARLRCSPMKGHSHVYWYRQLPEEGLKFMVYLQKENIIDESGMPKERFSAEFPKEGPSILRIQQVVRGDSAAYFCASSPISGTSDPETQYFGPGTRLLVL.

This clonotype has ten or more counts. The CDR3 here is CASTLAGRETQYF. The CDR3, as DNA: TGTGCCAGCACTCTAGCGGGGAGGGAGACCCAGTACTTC. V gene TRBV6-6 combines with J gene TRBJ2-5; 9 positions match TRBD2. Germline lookup yields CDR1 MNHNY and CDR2 SVGAGI (reference sequence). J gave up 5 bases and V 7 bases, and 5 bases lay outside the gene matches. The CDR3 totals 13 residues.

This clonotype was counted many times. This chain links TRBV7-2 with TRBJ1-2; TRBD1 might be the D (5 bases). Trimming stripped 3 bases from V and 5 bases from J, with 13 bases between. In germline, CDR1 is SGHTA, CDR2 FQGNSA. The CDR3 is made up of 14 amino acids. CDR3 coding DNA: TGTGCCAGCAGCTTGTGGGGCGCGTCTTATGGCTACACCTTC. Translation gives CASSLWGASYGYTF. Full variable domain (missing parts from reference TRBV7-2 and TRBJ1-2): GAGVSQSPSNKVTEKGKDVELRCDPISGHTALYWYRQSLGQGLEFLIYFQGNSAPDKSGLPSDRFSAERTGGSVSTLTIQRTQQEDSAVYLCASSLWGASYGYTFGSGTRLTVV.

This clonotype occurred many times. V and J are TRBV10-3 and TRBJ2-3; 7 bases line up with TRBD2. V gave up 8 bases and J gave up 4 bases; unmatched junction bases: 3. The CDR3 is 12 residues long. Germline V gene data show CDR1 as ENHRY and CDR2 as SYGVKD. CDR3 loop: CAIAGDADTQYF. Here the CDR3 DNA reads TGTGCCATCGCGGGAGACGCAGATACGCAGTATTTT.

A word on this clonotype: The junction differs from germline at one of its ends, possibly a read error. The chain joins TRBV28 to TRBJ2-5, with D uncertain. Germline V lookup: CDR1 MDHEN, CDR2 SYDVKM. The CDR3 is made up of 10 amino acids. The CDR3, as DNA: TGTGCCAGGGGCCCCGAGCCCCAGTGCTTC. Translating gives CARGPEPQCF.

This clonotype was detected ten times or more. The CDR3 DNA follows: TGCGCCAGCAGCCCAAGGACAGGGACCTACGAGCAGTACTTC. This translates into CASSPRTGTYEQYF. This rearrangement joins TRBV5-1 to TRBJ2-7, with TRBD1 matching 8 bases. V was clipped by 4 bases and J by 2 bases; unmatched bases: 5. The CDR3 has 14 residues. Per germline, CDR1 SGHRS and CDR2 YFSETQ. The full variable domain, its missing parts supplied by reference TRBV5-1 and TRBJ2-7, is KAGVTQTPRYLIKTRGQQVTLSCSPISGHRSVSWYQQTPGQGLQFLFEYFSETQRNKGNFPGRFSGRQFSNSRSEMNVSTLELGDSALYLCASSPRTGTYEQYFGPGTRLTVT.

The rearrangement uses TRBV18 and TRBJ1-1, with unresolved D. Trimming shortened V by 6 bases and J by 0 bases, and 11 bases separated the two germline ends. The CDR3 length is 14 residues. Germline V CDR1 and CDR2: KGHSH, LQKENI. In nucleotides, the CDR3 is TGTGCCAGCTCCATCGGGGAGATGAACACTGAAGCTTTCTTT. It yields the protein CASSIGEMNTEAFF.

This clonotype has a count of ten or more. The chain has TRBV30 and TRBJ2-3; possible D gene TRBD2, 7 bases. The V end was cut by 0 bases, the J end by 5 bases, with 12 bases between. CDR3 size: 14 residues. In germline, CDR1 is GTSNPN, CDR2 SVGIG (reference sequence). The CDR3 reads CAWSVPGGRDTQYF. The CDR3 region has the DNA TGTGCCTGGAGTGTACCGGGGGGCAGAGATACGCAGTATTTT.

Many counts were recorded for this clonotype. The V and J genes are TRBV4-2 and TRBJ2-7; D not resolved. Germline CDR1 is LGHNA and CDR2 is YNFKEQ. The CDR3 has 16 residues. The V and J ends lost 0 bases and 0 bases respectively, with 12 bases between them. The CDR3 bases are TGTGCCAGCAGCCAAGATCCGGGTGACCTCTCCTACGAGCAGTACTTC. Protein: CASSQDPGDLSYEQYF.

This clonotype was observed at least ten times. CDR3 loop: CASSETVRGSYEQYF. CDR3 DNA sequence: TGCGCCAGCAGTGAAACGGTTAGGGGCTCCTACGAGCAGTACTTC. The rearrangement uses TRBV10-2 and TRBJ2-7; D might be TRBD1 (5 bases). V lost 3 bases, J lost 0 bases, and 12 bases lay in between. Germline-derived CDR1 and CDR2 are WSHSY and SAAADI. CDR3 length equals 15 residues.

This clonotype was observed many times. The V call is TRBV28, the J call TRBJ2-2; 12 bases are shared with TRBD2. The junction had 8 bases not matched to a gene; V was cut back by 4 bases and J by 8 bases. The CDR3 spans 16 residues. Germline CDR1 MDHEN, CDR2 SYDVKM. The CDR3 loop is CASSYTLAGGVGELFF. The CDR3 DNA follows: TGTGCCAGCAGTTACACCCTAGCGGGAGGGGTGGGGGAGCTGTTTTTT.